This passage covers 16 T cell receptor beta chains from one sample sequenced in a study of a mutant IDH1 vaccine in newly diagnosed glioma. Measured with immunoSEQ multiplex PCR; TCRdb has only the in-frame clones, and not every one. Here the sample spans tens of thousands of clones, 81% being singletons. The antigens of these receptors remain unknown. This sample's time point: week 47, end of study. Vaccination used 300 ug of mutant IDH1 20-mer peptide per dose, with topical imiquimod. The sample was PBMCs, taken from a glioma patient whose treatment included an IDH1 peptide vaccine. Receptors were obtained from a man aged 40-50 years with glioma.

Only a few counts were recorded for this clone. The V gene is TRBV30, the J gene TRBJ1-4; 7 bases align to TRBD1. Germline V gene sequence: CDR1 GTSNPN, CDR2 SVGIG (reference sequence). With V trimmed by 2 bases and J by 7 bases, 7 bases remained unmatched. CDR3 length equals 14 residues. The DNA for the CDR3 is TGTGCCTGGAGTAAGGGGGCGGTTGGTGAAAAACTGTTTTTT. Protein sequence: CAWSKGAVGEKLFF.

Note on this clone: Germline and junction disagree at one end, which may indicate a read error. The CDR3, as DNA: TGTGCTAGCAGCTTAGCGGAGGGGACTAATTTTGAGCAGTTCTTC. Protein: CASSLAEGTNFEQFF. The chain recombines TRBV7-7 with TRBJ2-1; TRBD2 matches at 7 bases. CDR1 and CDR2 (germline): SSHAT, FNYEAQ (reference sequence). The CDR3 has 15 amino acids.

The chain has TRBV4-3 and TRBJ1-2; D gene uncertain. Trimming removed 0 bases at V and 2 bases at J, with 10 bases between. CDR3 length: 15 residues. Germline V gene data show CDR1 as LGHNA and CDR2 as YSLEER. CDR3: CASSQDRFANYGYTF. The CDR3 nucleotides read TGCGCCAGCAGCCAAGATCGGTTCGCAAACTATGGCTACACCTTC.

V and J are TRBV5-1 and TRBJ1-4, with 8 bases that match TRBD1. CDR3 size: 16 residues. Looked up from germline, CDR1 is SGHRS and CDR2 is YFSETQ. Trimming took 4 bases from V and 8 from J; bases not matched to a gene: 13. The CDR3 nucleotides read TGCGCCAGCAGCCTAATTCCCGGACAGGGCCCCGAAAAACTGTTTTTT. This gives the protein CASSLIPGQGPEKLFF.

The rearrangement uses TRBV6-5 and TRBJ1-5; D gene uncertain. The CDR3 runs 14 residues. Germline lookup yields CDR1 MNHEY and CDR2 SVGAGI. Trimming cost V 8 bases and J 5 bases, with 16 bases left between them. The CDR3 reads CASGLEGMHQPQHF. The CDR3 coding sequence is TGTGCCAGCGGGTTGGAGGGCATGCATCAGCCCCAGCATTTT.

The rearrangement uses TRBV10-1 and TRBJ2-4; 9 bases are shared with TRBD2. Germline CDR1 reads WNHNN; CDR2 reads SYGVQD (reference sequence). The CDR3 sequence is 18 residues long. V was clipped by 4 bases and J by 4 bases; unmatched bases: 14. CDR3 sequence: CASSAGGGARIGKNIQYF. The CDR3 DNA reads as TGCGCCAGCAGTGCCGGCGGGGGGGCCCGCATCGGTAAAAACATTCAGTACTTC.

This chain links TRBV6-1 with TRBJ1-2; 7 nucleotides match TRBD1. CDR3 length: 14 residues. Germline V gene data show CDR1 as MNHNS and CDR2 as SASEGT. V shed 1 base and J 5 bases; nucleotides not matched to a gene: 4. CDR3 DNA sequence: TGTGCCAGCAGTGAAGACCAGGGGGAGTATGGCTACACCTTC. It specifies CASSEDQGEYGYTF.

This rearrangement joins TRBV4-3 to TRBJ1-4; tentatively, D is TRBD1 (5 bases). Per the germline V gene, CDR1 is LGHNA and CDR2 is YSLEER. This CDR3 comprises 15 residues. The V end was cut by 1 base, the J end by 7 bases, with 13 bases between. For the CDR3, the DNA is TGCGCCAGCAGCCAAGGCTCCAGGGATACTGAAAAACTGTTTTTT. Amino acid sequence: CASSQGSRDTEKLFF.

V and J are TRBV20-1 and TRBJ1-4, with D perhaps matching TRBD1 (6 bases). The V end was cut by 6 bases, the J end by 8 bases, with 10 bases between. The CDR3 loop spans 11 amino acids. Germline loops: CDR1 DFQATT, CDR2 SNEGSKA (reference sequence). This CDR3 is CSAAGTEKLFF. The CDR3 coding sequence is TGCAGTGCGGCCGGGACAGAAAAACTGTTTTTT.

The chain combines TRBV11-2 with TRBJ2-2, with 9 bases matching TRBD2. The germline CDR1 and CDR2 sequences are SGHAT and FQNNGV. Trimming took 4 bases from V and 0 from J; bases not matched to a gene: 6. This CDR3 spans 17 amino acids. The DNA of the CDR3 is TGTGCCAGCAGCTCCCATAGCGGGGGTACGAACACCGGGGAGCTGTTTTTT. This encodes CASSSHSGGTNTGELFF.

The chain links TRBV5-6 to TRBJ1-1; 9 bases agree with TRBD1. Germline V CDR1 and CDR2: SGHDT, YYEEEE. The junction had 2 bases not matched to a gene; V was cut back by 1 base and J by 4 bases. The CDR3 extends over 14 amino acids. CDR3: CASSLWTGVTEAFF. The CDR3 coding sequence is TGTGCCAGCAGCTTGTGGACAGGGGTCACTGAAGCTTTCTTT. The full variable domain, rest sourced from reference TRBV5-6 and TRBJ1-1, is DAGVTQSPTHLIKTRGQQVTLRCSPKSGHDTVSWYQQALGQGPQFIFQYYEEEERQRGNFPDRFSGHQFPNYSSELNVNALLLGDSALYLCASSLWTGVTEAFFGQGTRLTVV.

This chain links TRBV4-3 with TRBJ2-2, with TRBD2 matching over 8 bases. This CDR3 contains 16 residues. Unmatched junction bases numbered 7, after V lost 4 bases and J lost 3 bases. The germline CDR1 and CDR2 sequences are LGHNA and YSLEER. The CDR3 coding sequence is TGCGCCAGCAGCCGACGACACGGGAGGGACACCGGGGAGCTGTTTTTT. Translation: CASSRRHGRDTGELFF.

The gene calls are TRBV19 and TRBJ2-1, with D possibly being TRBD1 (6 bases). The CDR3 is made up of 12 amino acids. The V end lost 5 bases, the J end lost 11 bases, and 13 bases lay between the germline ends. In germline, CDR1 is LNHDA, CDR2 SQIVND (reference sequence). CDR3 amino acids: CASSYRVGQQFF. Written as DNA, the CDR3 is TGTGCCAGTAGTTACAGGGTTGGACAGCAGTTCTTC.

The chain links TRBV28 to TRBJ1-5; D uncertain. V lost 2 bases and J 7 bases, leaving 9 bases between the germline ends. This CDR3 contains 13 residues. Germline V gene data show CDR1 as MDHEN and CDR2 as SYDVKM. The CDR3 sequence: CASSLPLRQPQHF. In DNA, the CDR3 is TGTGCCAGCAGTTTACCTCTACGGCAGCCCCAGCATTTT. Combining the CDR3 with reference TRBV28 and TRBJ1-5 gives the whole variable domain DVKVTQSSRYLVKRTGEKVFLECVQDMDHENMFWYRQDPGLGLRLIYFSYDVKMKEKGDIPEGYSVSREKKERFSLILESASTNQTSMYLCASSLPLRQPQHFGDGTRLSIL.

This clone has only one observation. This chain joins TRBV19 and TRBJ2-3; D is unclear. This CDR3 has 14 residues. Per the germline V gene, CDR1 is LNHDA and CDR2 is SQIVND (reference sequence). V lost 5 bases, J lost 1 base, and 10 bases lay in between. CDR3 loop: CASSGFPGTDTQYF. The DNA for the CDR3 is TGTGCCAGTAGTGGTTTCCCAGGCACAGATACGCAGTATTTT.

This chain uses TRBV29-1 with TRBJ2-3; D perhaps matches TRBD1 (5 bases). This CDR3 contains 14 residues. Germline V gene sequence: CDR1 SQVTM, CDR2 ANQGSEA. Trimming took off 4 bases at V and 2 bases at J, with 13 bases between the two ends. The CDR3 coding sequence is TGCAGCGTTGCAAGGGGTTCCTTCACAGATACGCAGTATTTT. Translating gives CSVARGSFTDTQYF.